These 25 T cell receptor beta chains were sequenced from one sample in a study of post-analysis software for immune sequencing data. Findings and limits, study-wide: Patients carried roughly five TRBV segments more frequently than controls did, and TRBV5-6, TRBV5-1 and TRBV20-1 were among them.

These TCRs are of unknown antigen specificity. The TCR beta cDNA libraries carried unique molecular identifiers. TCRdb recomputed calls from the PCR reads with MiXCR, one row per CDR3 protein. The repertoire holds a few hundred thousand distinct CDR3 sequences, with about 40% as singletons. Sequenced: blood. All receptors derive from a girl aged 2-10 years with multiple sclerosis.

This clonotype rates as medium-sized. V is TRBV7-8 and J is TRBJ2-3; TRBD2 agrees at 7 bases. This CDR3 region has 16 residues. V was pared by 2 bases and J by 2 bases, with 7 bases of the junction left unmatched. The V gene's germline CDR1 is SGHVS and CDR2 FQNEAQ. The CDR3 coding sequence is TGTGCCAGCAGCTTACTCGGGAGGAGGTACACAGATACGCAGTATTTT. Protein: CASSLLGRRYTDTQYF.

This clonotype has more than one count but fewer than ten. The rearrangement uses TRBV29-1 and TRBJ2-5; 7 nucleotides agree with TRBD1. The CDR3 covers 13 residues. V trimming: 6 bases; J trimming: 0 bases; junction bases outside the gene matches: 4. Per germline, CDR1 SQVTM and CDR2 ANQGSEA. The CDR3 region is CSVYTGDQETQYF. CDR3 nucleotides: TGCAGCGTCTACACAGGGGACCAAGAGACCCAGTACTTC.

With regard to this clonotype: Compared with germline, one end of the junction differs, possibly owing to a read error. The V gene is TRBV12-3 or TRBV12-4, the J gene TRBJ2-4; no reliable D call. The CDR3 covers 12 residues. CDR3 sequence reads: CANSLTGNIQYF. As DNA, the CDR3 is TGTGCCAACAGTTTAACCGGGAACATTCAGTACTTC.

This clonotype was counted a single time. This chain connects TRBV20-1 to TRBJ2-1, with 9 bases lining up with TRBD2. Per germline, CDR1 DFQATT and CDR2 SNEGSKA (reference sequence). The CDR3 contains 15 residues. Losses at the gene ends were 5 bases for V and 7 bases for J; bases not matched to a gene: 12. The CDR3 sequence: CSAPIAGASRNEQFF. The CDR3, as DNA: TGCAGTGCTCCTATAGCGGGGGCCTCACGAAATGAGCAGTTCTTC.

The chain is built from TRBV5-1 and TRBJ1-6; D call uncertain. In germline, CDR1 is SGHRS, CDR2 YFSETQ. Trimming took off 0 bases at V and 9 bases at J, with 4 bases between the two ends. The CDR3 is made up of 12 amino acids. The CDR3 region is CASSLEGSPLHF. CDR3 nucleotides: TGCGCCAGCAGCTTGGAAGGTTCACCCCTCCACTTT.

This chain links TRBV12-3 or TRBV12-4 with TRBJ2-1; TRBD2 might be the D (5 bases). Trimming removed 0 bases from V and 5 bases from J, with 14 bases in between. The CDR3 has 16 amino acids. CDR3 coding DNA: TGTGCCAGCAGTTTAGCGAGGGTCAGGTCCCACAATGAGCAGTTCTTC. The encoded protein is CASSLARVRSHNEQFF.

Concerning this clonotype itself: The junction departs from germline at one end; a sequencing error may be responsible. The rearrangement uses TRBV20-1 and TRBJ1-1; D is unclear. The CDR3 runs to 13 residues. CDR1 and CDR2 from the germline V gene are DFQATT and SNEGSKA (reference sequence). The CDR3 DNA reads TGCAGTGCTAGAGTGGCAGCGAACAGTGAAGCTTTCTTT. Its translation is CSARVAANSEAFF.

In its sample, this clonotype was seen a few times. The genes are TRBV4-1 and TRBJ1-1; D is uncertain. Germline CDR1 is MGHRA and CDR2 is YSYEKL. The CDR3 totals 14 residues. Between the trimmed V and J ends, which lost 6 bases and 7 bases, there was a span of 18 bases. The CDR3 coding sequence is TGCGCCAGCAGGTTCGGAAATTTGGTTAGTGAAGCTTTCTTT. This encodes CASRFGNLVSEAFF.

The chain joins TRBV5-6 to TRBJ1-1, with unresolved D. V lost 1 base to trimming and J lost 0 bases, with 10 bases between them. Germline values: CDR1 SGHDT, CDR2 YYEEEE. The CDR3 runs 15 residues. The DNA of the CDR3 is TGTGCCAGCAGCTTGTTCCCCTTCATGAACACTGAAGCTTTCTTT. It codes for CASSLFPFMNTEAFF.

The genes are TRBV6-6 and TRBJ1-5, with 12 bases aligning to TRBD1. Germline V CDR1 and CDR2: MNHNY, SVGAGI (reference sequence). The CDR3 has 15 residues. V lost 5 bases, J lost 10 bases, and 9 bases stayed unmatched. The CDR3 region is CASSLVGQGALPQHF. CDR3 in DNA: TGTGCCAGCAGTCTAGTGGGACAGGGGGCCCTTCCCCAGCATTTT.

The CDR3 sequence: CASSYLDPGELFF. In nucleotides, the CDR3 is TGTGCCAGCAGTTACCTTGACCCGGGGGAGCTGTTTTTT. The chain recombines TRBV6-6 with TRBJ2-2; D is undetermined. With 2 bases removed from V and 8 bases from J, the gap between germline ends came to 9 bases. The CDR3 covers 13 residues. CDR1 is MNHNY, CDR2 SVGAGI, per germline (reference sequence).

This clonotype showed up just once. CDR3 coding DNA: TGTGCCAGCAGCTCGCCGGGACAGTTCACCGGGGAGCTGTTTTTT. Its translation: CASSSPGQFTGELFF. The rearrangement joins TRBV9 to TRBJ2-2; TRBD1 matches at 7 bases. This CDR3 is built from 15 residues. CDR1 is SGDLS and CDR2 is YYNGEE in the germline V gene. Trimming cost V 4 bases and J 4 bases; bases outside gene matches: 7.

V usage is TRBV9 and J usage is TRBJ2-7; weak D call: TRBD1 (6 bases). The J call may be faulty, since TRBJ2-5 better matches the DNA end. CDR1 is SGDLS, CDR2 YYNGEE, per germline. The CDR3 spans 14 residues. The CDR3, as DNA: TGTGCCAGCAGCGGTTCTCAGGGGCGTGAGACCCAGTACTTC. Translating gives CASSGSQGRETQYF.

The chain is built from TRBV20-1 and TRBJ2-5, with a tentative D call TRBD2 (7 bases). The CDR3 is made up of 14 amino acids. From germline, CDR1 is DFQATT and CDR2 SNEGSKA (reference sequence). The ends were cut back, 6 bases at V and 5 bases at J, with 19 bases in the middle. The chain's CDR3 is CSAHRRGGLETQYF. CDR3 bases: TGCAGTGCCCACCGGAGGGGGGGCCTGGAGACCCAGTACTTC.

CDR3 sequence reads: CATRRDLSGETQYF. The CDR3 DNA reads as TGTGCCACGCGGAGGGACCTTTCGGGGGAGACCCAGTACTTC. J is TRBJ2-5 and V is TRBV15; possibly TRBD2 for D (6 bases). V was cut by 9 bases and J by 5 bases, with 19 bases left in between. Germline-derived CDR1 and CDR2 are LNHNV and YYDKDF (reference sequence). The CDR3 has 14 residues.

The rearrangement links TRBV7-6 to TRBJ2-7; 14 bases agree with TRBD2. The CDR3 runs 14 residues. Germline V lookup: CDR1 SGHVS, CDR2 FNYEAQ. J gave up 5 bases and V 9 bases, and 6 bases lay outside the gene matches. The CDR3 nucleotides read TGTGCCAGTTCCCGACTAGCGGGAGGGGACGAGCAGTACTTC. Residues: CASSRLAGGDEQYF. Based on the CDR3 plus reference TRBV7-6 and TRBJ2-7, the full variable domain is GAGVSQSPRYKVTKRGQDVALRCDPISGHVSLYWYRQALGQGPEFLTYFNYEAQQDKSGLPNDRFSAERPEGSISTLTIQRTEQRDSAMYRCASSRLAGGDEQYFGPGTRLTVT.

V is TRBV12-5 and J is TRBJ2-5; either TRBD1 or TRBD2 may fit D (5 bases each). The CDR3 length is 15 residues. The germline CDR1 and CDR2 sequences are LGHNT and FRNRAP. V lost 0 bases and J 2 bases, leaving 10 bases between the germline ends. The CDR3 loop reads CASGLVGTPQETQYF. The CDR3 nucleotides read TGTGCTAGTGGTTTGGTAGGGACCCCGCAAGAGACCCAGTACTTC.

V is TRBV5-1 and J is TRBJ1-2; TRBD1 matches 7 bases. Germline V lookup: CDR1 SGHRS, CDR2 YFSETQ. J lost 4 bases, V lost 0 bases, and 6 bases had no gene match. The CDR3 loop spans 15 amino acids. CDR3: CASSLGTGFPYGYTF. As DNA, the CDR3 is TGCGCCAGCAGCTTGGGGACAGGCTTTCCCTATGGCTACACCTTC.

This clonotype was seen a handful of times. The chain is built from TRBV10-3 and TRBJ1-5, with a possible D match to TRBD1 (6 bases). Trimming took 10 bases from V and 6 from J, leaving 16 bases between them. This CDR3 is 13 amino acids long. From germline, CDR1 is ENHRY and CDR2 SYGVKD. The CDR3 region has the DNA TGTGCCACCTCCCGACAGGACAGTCAGCCCCAGCATTTT. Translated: CATSRQDSQPQHF.

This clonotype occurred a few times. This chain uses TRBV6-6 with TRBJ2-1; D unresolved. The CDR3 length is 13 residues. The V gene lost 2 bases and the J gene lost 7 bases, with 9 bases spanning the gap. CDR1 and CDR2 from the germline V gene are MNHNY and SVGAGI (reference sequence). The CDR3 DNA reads TGTGCCAGCAGTTACCGAAGACGTAATGAGCAGTTCTTC. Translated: CASSYRRRNEQFF.

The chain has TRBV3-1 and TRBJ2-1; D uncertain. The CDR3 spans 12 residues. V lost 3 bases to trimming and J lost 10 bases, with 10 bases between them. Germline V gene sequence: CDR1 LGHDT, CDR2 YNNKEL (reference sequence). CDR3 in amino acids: CASSQVSREQFF. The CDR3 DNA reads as TGTGCCAGCAGCCAGGTTAGCAGGGAGCAGTTCTTC.

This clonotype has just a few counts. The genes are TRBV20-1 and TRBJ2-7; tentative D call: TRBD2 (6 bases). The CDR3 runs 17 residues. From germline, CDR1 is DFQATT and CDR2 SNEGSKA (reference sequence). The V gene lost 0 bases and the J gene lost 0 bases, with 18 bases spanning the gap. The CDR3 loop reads CSARDGNLAWSSYEQYF. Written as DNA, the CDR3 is TGCAGTGCTAGAGATGGTAACCTAGCGTGGAGCTCCTACGAGCAGTACTTC.

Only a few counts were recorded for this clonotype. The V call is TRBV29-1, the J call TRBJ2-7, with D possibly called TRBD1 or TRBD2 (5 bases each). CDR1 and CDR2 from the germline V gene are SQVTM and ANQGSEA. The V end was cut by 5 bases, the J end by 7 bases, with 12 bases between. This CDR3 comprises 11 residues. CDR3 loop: CSVWDGGEQYF. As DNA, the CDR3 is TGCAGCGTTTGGGATGGGGGTGAGCAGTACTTC.

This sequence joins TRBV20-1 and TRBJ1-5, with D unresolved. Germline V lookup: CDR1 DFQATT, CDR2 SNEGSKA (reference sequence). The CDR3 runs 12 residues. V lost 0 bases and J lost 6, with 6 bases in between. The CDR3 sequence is CSARESRQPQHF. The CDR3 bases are TGCAGTGCTAGAGAGTCCCGTCAGCCCCAGCATTTT.

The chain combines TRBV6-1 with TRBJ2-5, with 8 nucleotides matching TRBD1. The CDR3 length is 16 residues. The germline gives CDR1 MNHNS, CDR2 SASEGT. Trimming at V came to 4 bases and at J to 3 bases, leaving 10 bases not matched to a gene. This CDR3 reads CASSAPGTGRKETQYF. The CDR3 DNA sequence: TGTGCCAGCAGTGCCCCGGGGACAGGCAGGAAAGAGACCCAGTACTTC.